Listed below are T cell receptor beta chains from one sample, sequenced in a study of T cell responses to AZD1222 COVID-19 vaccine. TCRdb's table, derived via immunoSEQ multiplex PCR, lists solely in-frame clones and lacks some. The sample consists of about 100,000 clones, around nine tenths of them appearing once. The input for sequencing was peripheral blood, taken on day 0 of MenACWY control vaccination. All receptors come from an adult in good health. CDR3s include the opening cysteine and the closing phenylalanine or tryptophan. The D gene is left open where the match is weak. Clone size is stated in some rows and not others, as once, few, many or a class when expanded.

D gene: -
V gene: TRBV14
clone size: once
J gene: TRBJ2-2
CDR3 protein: CASSPTGQRGVFF
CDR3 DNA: TGTGCCAGCAGCCCTACGGGACAACGAGGGGTGTTTTTT

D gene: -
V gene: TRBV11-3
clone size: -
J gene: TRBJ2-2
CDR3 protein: CASKRGPNTGELFF
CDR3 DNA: TGTGCCAGCAAAAGAGGGCCGAACACCGGGGAGCTGTTTTTT

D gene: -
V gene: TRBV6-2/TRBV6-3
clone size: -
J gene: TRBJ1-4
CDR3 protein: CASSPRLATNEKLFF
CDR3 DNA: TGTGCCAGCAGTCCACGTCTAGCAACTAATGAAAAACTGTTTTTT

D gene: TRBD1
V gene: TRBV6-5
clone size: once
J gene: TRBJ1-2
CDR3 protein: CASSYSEGAGGYTF
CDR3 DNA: TGTGCCAGCAGTTACTCGGAGGGGGCTGGGGGCTACACCTTC

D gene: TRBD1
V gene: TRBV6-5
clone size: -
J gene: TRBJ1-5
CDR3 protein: CASSTGGSQGPQHF
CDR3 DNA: TGTGCCAGCAGCACAGGGGGCTCACAAGGGCCCCAGCATTTT

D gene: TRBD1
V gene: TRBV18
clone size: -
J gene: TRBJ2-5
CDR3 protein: CASSALQGAEETQYF
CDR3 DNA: TGTGCCAGCTCAGCTCTACAGGGGGCTGAGGAGACCCAGTACTTC

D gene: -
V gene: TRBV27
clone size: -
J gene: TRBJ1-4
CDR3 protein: CASSPQDRASTNEKLFF
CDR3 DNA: TGTGCCAGCAGTCCCCAGGACAGAGCCTCAACTAATGAAAAACTGTTTTTT

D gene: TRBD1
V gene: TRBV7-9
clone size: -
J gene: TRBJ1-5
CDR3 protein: CASSPTGTEGQPQHF
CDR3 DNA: TGTGCCAGCAGCCCGACCGGGACAGAGGGCCAGCCCCAGCATTTT

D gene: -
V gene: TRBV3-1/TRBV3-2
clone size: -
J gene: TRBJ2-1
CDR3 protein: CASSSHGTRSLSSYNEQFF
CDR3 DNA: TGTGCCAGCAGCTCCCACGGGACTCGTTCCTTGAGCTCCTACAATGAGCAGTTCTTC

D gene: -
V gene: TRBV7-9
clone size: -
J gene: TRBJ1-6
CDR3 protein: CASSSLGPLHF
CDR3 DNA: TGTGCCAGCAGCTCACTAGGTCCCCTCCACTTT

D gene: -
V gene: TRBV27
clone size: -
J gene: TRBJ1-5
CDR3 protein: CASSLPGQPQHF
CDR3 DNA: TGTGCCAGCAGTTTACCGGGGCAGCCCCAGCATTTT

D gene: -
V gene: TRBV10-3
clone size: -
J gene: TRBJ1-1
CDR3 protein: CAISPDRGDVLGTEAFF
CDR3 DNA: TGTGCCATCAGTCCTGACCGCGGGGACGTTTTGGGCACTGAAGCTTTCTTT

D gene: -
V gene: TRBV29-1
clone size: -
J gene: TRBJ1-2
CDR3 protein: CSVAVRGGGYTF
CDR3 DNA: TGCAGCGTTGCGGTCAGGGGCGGTGGCTACACCTTC

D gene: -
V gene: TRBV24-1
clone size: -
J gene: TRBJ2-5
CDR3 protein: CATSDFLPGTIVETQYF
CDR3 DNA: TGTGCCACCAGTGATTTCCTTCCGGGTACCATTGTGGAGACCCAGTACTTC

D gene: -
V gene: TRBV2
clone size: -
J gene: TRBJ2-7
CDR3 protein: CASRTAKYEQYF
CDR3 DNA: TGTGCCAGCAGGACAGCTAAATACGAGCAGTACTTC

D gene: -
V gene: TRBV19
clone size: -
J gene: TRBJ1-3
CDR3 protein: CASSIYGARGNTIYF
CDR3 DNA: TGTGCCAGTAGTATTTACGGGGCGCGTGGAAACACCATATATTTT

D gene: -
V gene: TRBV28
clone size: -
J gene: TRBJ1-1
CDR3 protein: CASSRLNIEAFF
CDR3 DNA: TGTGCCAGCAGCAGATTGAACATTGAAGCTTTCTTT

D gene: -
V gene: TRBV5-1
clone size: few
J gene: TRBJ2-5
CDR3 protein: CASSLGGSGEETQYF
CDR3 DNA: TGCGCCAGCAGCTTGGGAGGTAGCGGTGAAGAGACCCAGTACTTC

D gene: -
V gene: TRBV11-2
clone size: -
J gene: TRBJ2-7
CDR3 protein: CASSLTAVHEQYF
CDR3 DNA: TGTGCCAGCAGCCTGACCGCTGTCCACGAGCAGTACTTC

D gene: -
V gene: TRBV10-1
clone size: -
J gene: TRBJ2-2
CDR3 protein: CASSEGAGELFF
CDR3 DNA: TGCGCCAGCAGTGAGGGGGCCGGGGAGCTGTTTTTT

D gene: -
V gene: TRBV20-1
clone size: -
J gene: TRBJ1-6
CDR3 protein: CRASGGGNNSPLHF
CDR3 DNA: TGCAGGGCTAGTGGGGGGGGCAATAATTCACCCCTCCACTTT

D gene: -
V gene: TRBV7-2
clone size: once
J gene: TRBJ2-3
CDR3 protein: CASSLDGPTRGTDTQYF
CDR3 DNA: TGTGCCAGCAGCTTAGATGGCCCTACCCGCGGCACAGATACGCAGTATTTT

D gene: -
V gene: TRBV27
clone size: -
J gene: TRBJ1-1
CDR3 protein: CASSLSEFTEAFF
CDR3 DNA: TGTGCCAGCAGTTTATCAGAGTTCACTGAAGCTTTCTTT

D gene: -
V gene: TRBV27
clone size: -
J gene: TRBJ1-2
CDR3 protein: CASSPRVNYGYTF
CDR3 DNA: TGTGCCAGCAGTCCCAGGGTTAACTATGGCTACACCTTC

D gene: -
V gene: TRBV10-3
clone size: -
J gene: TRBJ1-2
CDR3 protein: CAISGPLSGYTF
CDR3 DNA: TGTGCCATCAGTGGCCCATTGTCGGGCTACACCTTC

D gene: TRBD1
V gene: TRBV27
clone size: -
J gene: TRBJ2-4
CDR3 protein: CASSPGTGTKNIQYF
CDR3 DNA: TGTGCCAGCAGCCCGGGGACAGGGACCAAAAACATTCAGTACTTC

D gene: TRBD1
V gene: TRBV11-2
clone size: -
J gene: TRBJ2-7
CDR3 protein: CASSPKGQTYEQYF
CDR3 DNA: TGTGCCAGCAGCCCTAAGGGACAGACCTACGAGCAGTACTTC

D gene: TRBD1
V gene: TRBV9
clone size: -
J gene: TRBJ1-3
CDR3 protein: CASSVVDRGSGNTIYF
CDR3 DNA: TGTGCCAGCAGCGTAGTCGACAGGGGGTCTGGAAACACCATATATTTT

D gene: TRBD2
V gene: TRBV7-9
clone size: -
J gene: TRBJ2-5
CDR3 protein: CASSLVRGLAGTQTQYF
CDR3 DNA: TGTGCCAGCAGCTTAGTAAGAGGGCTAGCGGGGACACAGACCCAGTACTTC

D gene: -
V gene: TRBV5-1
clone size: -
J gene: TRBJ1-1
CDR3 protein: CASSLAAVSGAEAFF
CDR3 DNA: TGCGCCAGCAGCTTAGCCGCCGTTTCTGGGGCTGAAGCTTTCTTT

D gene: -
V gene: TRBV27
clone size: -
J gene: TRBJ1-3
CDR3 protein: CASSFAGKGGNTIYF
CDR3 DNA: TGTGCCAGCAGTTTTGCGGGGAAGGGAGGAAACACCATATATTTT

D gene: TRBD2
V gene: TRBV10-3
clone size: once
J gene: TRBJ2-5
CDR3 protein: CAISVGASGGETQYF
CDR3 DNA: TGTGCCATCAGTGTCGGCGCTAGCGGGGGAGAGACCCAGTACTTC

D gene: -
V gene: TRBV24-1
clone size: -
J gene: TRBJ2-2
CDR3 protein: CATSDYTGELFF
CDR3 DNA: TGTGCCACCAGTGACTACACCGGGGAGCTGTTTTTT